This T cell receptor beta chain was sequenced for a study of blood T cell repertoires in COVID-19. Method: immunoSEQ multiplex PCR; TCRdb's copy keeps in-frame clones and lacks some. The repertoire holds about 140,000 clones, with under 80% as singletons. This clone was detected only a few times. This CDR3 is 14 amino acids long. The V and J ends lost 3 bases and 4 bases, in that order; junction bases with no gene match: 5. From germline, CDR1 is KGHSH and CDR2 LQKENI. The sequenced material came from peripheral blood. J is TRBJ1-2 and V is TRBV18, with 7 bases lining up with TRBD1. This sequence originates from a man aged 80 or over with acute or convalescent COVID-19. The CDR3 coding sequence is TGTGCCAGCTCACCGGACAGGCCCATCTATGGCTACACCTTC. Translating gives CASSPDRPIYGYTF.